This TCR beta chain was recorded in a study of T cell responses to AZD1222 COVID-19 vaccine. Using immunoSEQ multiplex PCR, the repertoire was profiled, and TCRdb retains in-frame clones only, with some absent. Here the sample spans around 150,000 clones, 92% being singletons. CDR3 length: 11 residues. Deletions cut 6 bases from V and 11 bases from J, with 16 bases between. Germline CDR1 and CDR2: SQVTM and ANQGSEA. The source was peripheral blood, collected 28 days after the second AZD1222 dose. The chain uses TRBV29-1 and TRBJ1-1; D may be TRBD1 (5 bases). The clonotype was recovered from an adult who received the AZD1222 COVID-19 vaccine. The CDR3 DNA reads TGCAGCGTACGAGGGTCGGGGGTCGCTTTCTTT. Its protein is CSVRGSGVAFF.